Below, one T cell receptor (beta chain) is given with its context. Recovery among Cohort 3 donors was established by two negative PCRs, clearance, or symptom resolution. The data stem from a study of blood T cell repertoires in COVID-19. Across the whole study: Acute and convalescent COVID-19 specimens originated in the United States, Italy and Spain.

There are 15 residues in the CDR3. Germline loops: CDR1 SGDLS, CDR2 YYNGEE. Trimming removed 0 bases from V and 4 bases from J; junction bases left unmatched: 6. Repertoires were generated with immunoSEQ multiplex PCR, while TCRdb's copy carries only in-frame clones and drops some. The data contain roughly 180,000 clones, 85% to 90% of them singletons. This chain uses TRBV9 with TRBJ1-1; TRBD1 matches at 7 bases. The sequence came from a man aged 35-49 years who had recovered from COVID-19. The specimen was PBMCs or T cells enriched from blood (not recorded which). CDR3 residues: CASSVEHRGVTEAFF. The DNA of the CDR3 is TGTGCCAGCAGCGTAGAGCACAGGGGAGTCACTGAAGCTTTCTTT.